One sample yielded the 22 T cell receptor beta chains listed below, sequenced in a study of blood T cell repertoires in COVID-19 (TCRdb year 2020). The receptor library was made with the immunoSEQ multiplex PCR assay. TCRdb took over this immuneACCESS table, retaining in-frame rearrangements with V and J assigned. Such tables are incomplete; in checked studies, under half of the missing clones stem from an unresolved V gene, and the remainder is unexplained. This sample has 71,000 or so clones in its table, and about four fifths of those were observed once. In total, the top ten clones hold 28% of the sample. The sequencing sample was made of peripheral blood. The receptor source for this set is a man in his 70s with acute or convalescent COVID-19.

This chain joins TRBV11-2 and TRBJ2-5; 11 bases map to TRBD2. V lost 2 bases and J lost 0; bases outside the gene matches: 2. The CDR3 totals 16 residues. Germline CDR1 reads SGHAT; CDR2 reads FQNNGV. This chain's CDR3 is CASSLPSGGYQETQYF. The CDR3 nucleotides read TGTGCCAGCAGCTTACCTAGCGGGGGGTACCAAGAGACCCAGTACTTC.

In this sample, this clone turned up once. V is TRBV6-4 and J is TRBJ2-1; 9 nucleotides agree with TRBD2. The trim removed 7 bases at V and 6 bases at J, leaving 10 bases unmatched. The CDR3 has 15 residues. Germline lookup yields CDR1 MRHNA and CDR2 SNTAGT. CDR3 loop: CASTPGLAIFNEQFF. CDR3 sequence (DNA): TGTGCCAGCACCCCGGGACTAGCTATTTTCAATGAGCAGTTCTTC.

The chain joins TRBV12-3 or TRBV12-4 to TRBJ2-7; D not resolved. CDR3 length: 11 residues. Trimming shortened V by 3 bases and J by 5 bases, and 5 bases separated the two germline ends. CDR3 region: CASSFSHEQYF. For the CDR3, the DNA is TGTGCCAGCAGTTTTAGCCACGAGCAGTACTTC.

The V gene is TRBV21-1, the J gene TRBJ1-3. TRBV21-1 is a listed pseudogene. The CDR3 length is 12 residues. The CDR3 here is CASWEGGNTIYF. Here the CDR3 DNA reads TGTGCCAGCTGGGAGGGTGGGAACACCATATATTTT.

The chain couples TRBV2 to TRBJ2-5; tentatively, D is TRBD2 (5 bases). Germline CDR1 SNHLY, CDR2 FYNNEI. The V end lost 7 bases, the J end lost 4 bases, and 13 bases lay between the germline ends. The CDR3 length is 13 residues. CDR3 nucleotide sequence: TGTGCCAGCACCCGCGGGTCTCTAGAGACCCAGTACTTC. Protein: CASTRGSLETQYF.

The chain carries TRBV3-1 (or the pseudogene TRBV3-2) and TRBJ1-5, with D possibly being TRBD1 (6 bases). Between the trimmed V and J ends, which lost 5 bases and 6 bases, there was a span of 14 bases. Germline V gene sequence: CDR1 LGHDT, CDR2 YNNKEL (reference sequence). The CDR3 contains 14 residues. This chain's CDR3 is CASSSTGGPQPQHF. For the CDR3, the DNA is TGTGCCAGCAGCTCTACCGGGGGGCCTCAGCCCCAGCATTTT.

This clone came up once. The V and J genes are TRBV5-1 and TRBJ2-5, with 12 bases aligning to TRBD2. J was trimmed by 2 bases and V by 0 bases; bases with no gene match: 2. The CDR3 length is 16 residues. Per germline, CDR1 SGHRS and CDR2 YFSETQ. The CDR3 protein is CASSLVLAGGQETQYF. The CDR3 coding sequence is TGCGCCAGCAGCTTGGTTCTAGCGGGAGGGCAAGAGACCCAGTACTTC.

The V gene is TRBV2, the J gene TRBJ2-7; 9 bases are shared with TRBD2. Germline CDR1 is SNHLY and CDR2 is FYNNEI. V lost 3 bases, J lost 2 bases, and 5 bases stayed unmatched. The CDR3 runs to 15 residues. CDR3 DNA sequence: TGTGCCAGCAGTGAGCAGCCTAGCGGGACCTACGAGCAGTACTTC. Its translation: CASSEQPSGTYEQYF. Full variable domain (outside the CDR3, taken from reference TRBV2 and TRBJ2-7): EPEVTQTPSHQVTQMGQEVILRCVPISNHLYFYWYRQILGQKVEFLVSFYNNEISEKSEIFDDQFSVERPDGSNFTLKIRSTKLEDSAMYFCASSEQPSGTYEQYFGPGTRLTVT.

The chain has TRBV28 and TRBJ1-2, with 7 positions matching TRBD1. The V and J ends lost 4 bases and 4 bases, in that order; junction bases with no gene match: 6. Germline-derived CDR1 and CDR2 are MDHEN and SYDVKM. The CDR3 is made up of 14 amino acids. The CDR3 DNA is TGTGCCAGCAGTTCACAGGGGCTGCGCTATGGCTACACCTTC. Protein: CASSSQGLRYGYTF.

The rearrangement links TRBV30 to TRBJ2-5, with 9 bases aligning to TRBD2. V was pared by 0 bases and J by 7 bases, with 6 bases of the junction left unmatched. The germline gives CDR1 GTSNPN, CDR2 SVGIG (reference sequence). The CDR3 is made up of 14 amino acids. This chain's CDR3 is CAWSVAGGFATQYF. CDR3 coding DNA: TGTGCCTGGAGTGTGGCGGGAGGGTTCGCGACCCAGTACTTC.

The rearrangement links TRBV4-3 to TRBJ2-5; TRBD2 aligns across 9 bases. The CDR3 contains 16 residues. Trimming cost V 1 base and J 5 bases; bases outside gene matches: 8. CDR1 and CDR2 from the germline V gene are LGHNA and YSLEER. The CDR3 sequence: CASSQGVAGAGETQYF. DNA for the CDR3: TGCGCCAGCAGCCAAGGCGTAGCGGGAGCAGGTGAGACCCAGTACTTC.

The chain carries TRBV7-3 and TRBJ2-1, with TRBD1 as a possible D gene (5 bases). Germline assignment: CDR1 SGHTA and CDR2 FQGTGA. Trimming removed 4 bases at V and 7 bases at J, with 23 bases between. This CDR3 has 17 amino acids. The CDR3 protein is CASSSAIGAGIMNEQFF. The CDR3 nucleotides read TGTGCCAGCAGCTCCGCCATTGGGGCAGGGATTATGAATGAGCAGTTCTTC.

The chain employs TRBV5-1 and TRBJ2-3, with D uncertain. The germline V and J ends were trimmed by 2 bases and 3 bases, with 13 bases remaining between them. From germline, CDR1 is SGHRS and CDR2 YFSETQ. The CDR3 extends over 15 amino acids. CDR3 sequence: CASSLSGPGTDTQYF. The CDR3 DNA sequence: TGCGCCAGCAGCTTAAGTGGGCCTGGGACAGATACGCAGTATTTT.

The chain couples TRBV7-2 to TRBJ2-5, with D unresolved. The CDR3 length is 13 residues. The germline gives CDR1 SGHTA, CDR2 FQGNSA. V shed 1 base and J shed 2 bases, with 5 bases lying between them. DNA of the CDR3: TGTGCCAGCAGCTTAGTCGGGCAAGAGACCCAGTACTTC. Translation gives CASSLVGQETQYF.

The V and J genes are TRBV9 and TRBJ2-7, with 9 bases lining up with TRBD1. The germline CDR1 and CDR2 sequences are SGDLS and YYNGEE. CDR3 length: 14 amino acids. V was pared by 0 bases and J by 4 bases, with 2 bases of the junction left unmatched. The CDR3 DNA follows: TGTGCCAGCAGCGTAGACAGGGGGCGATACGAGCAGTACTTC. Its protein is CASSVDRGRYEQYF.

Remarks on this clone: The final CDR3 position lacks the conserved phenylalanine or tryptophan, pointing to a likely read error. No DNA is shown, since the ends of the CDR3 on it are uncertain; the CDR3 is the one TCRdb lists. The chain combines TRBV9 with TRBJ2-7; TRBD2 reflects the table's D call only, with no check against the DNA. Germline CDR1 reads SGDLS; CDR2 reads YYNGEE. The length of the CDR3 is 13 amino acids, counting both ends. CDR3 protein: CASSVPWREGSPR.

V usage is TRBV19 and J usage is TRBJ1-3; TRBD1 is a possible D gene (5 bases). Germline assignment: CDR1 LNHDA and CDR2 SQIVND (reference sequence). V was trimmed by 6 bases and J by 0 bases, leaving 12 bases between them. The CDR3 is 15 residues long. For the CDR3, the DNA is TGTGCCAGTAGGTCACAGGCGAACTCTGGAAACACCATATATTTT. It is translated as CASRSQANSGNTIYF. Complete variable domain (other parts from reference TRBV19 and TRBJ1-3): DGGITQSPKYLFRKEGQNVTLSCEQNLNHDAMYWYRQDPGQGLRLIYYSQIVNDFQKGDIAEGYSVSREKKESFPLTVTSAQKNPTAFYLCASRSQANSGNTIYFGEGSWLTVV.

The chain uses TRBV27 and TRBJ1-2; tentatively, D is TRBD1 (5 bases). Per germline, CDR1 MNHEY and CDR2 SMNVEV (reference sequence). The CDR3 is made up of 15 amino acids. V was trimmed by 4 bases and J by 5 bases, leaving 17 bases between them. The CDR3 loop is CASSSNPTRDYGYTF. CDR3 sequence (DNA): TGTGCCAGCAGTTCAAACCCTACCAGGGATTATGGCTACACCTTC.

The J gene is TRBJ2-5, the V gene TRBV18; 11 bases match TRBD1. The V gene's germline CDR1 is KGHSH and CDR2 LQKENI. The CDR3 sequence is 15 residues long. Trimming took 2 bases from V and 4 from J; bases not matched to a gene: 3. The CDR3 region has the DNA TGTGCCAGCTCACCAGGACAGGGGGCCGGAGAGACCCAGTACTTC. It encodes CASSPGQGAGETQYF. The variable domain in full, with the rest retrieved from reference TRBV18 and TRBJ2-5, is NAGVMQNPRHLVRRRGQEARLRCSPMKGHSHVYWYRQLPEEGLKFMVYLQKENIIDESGMPKERFSAEFPKEGPSILRIQQVVRGDSAAYFCASSPGQGAGETQYFGPGTRLLVL.

The V and J genes are TRBV5-1 and TRBJ2-2; D call uncertain. Germline CDR1 and CDR2: SGHRS and YFSETQ. Trimming shortened V by 4 bases and J by 6 bases, and 7 bases separated the two germline ends. This CDR3 has 12 residues. CDR3 residues: CASSHQAGELFF. CDR3 nucleotide sequence: TGCGCCAGCAGCCACCAGGCCGGGGAGCTGTTTTTT.

About this clone itself: An end of the junction does not agree with germline; a read error may underlie this. The V and J genes are TRBV5-1 and TRBJ1-5; D call uncertain. The CDR3 consists of 14 residues. The germline V gene encodes CDR1 SGHRS and CDR2 YFSETQ. Here the CDR3 reads CANSLGTVNQPQHF. CDR3 coding DNA: TGCGCCAACAGCTTGGGAACAGTAAATCAGCCCCAGCATTTT.

V is TRBV5-1 and J is TRBJ2-2; weak D call: TRBD2 (5 bases). Germline assignment: CDR1 SGHRS and CDR2 YFSETQ. V was cut by 0 bases and J by 6 bases, with 12 bases left in between. There are 15 residues in the CDR3. The CDR3 DNA follows: TGCGCCAGCAGCTTGGATTCTAGCCTATCCGGGGAGCTGTTTTTT. It yields the protein CASSLDSSLSGELFF. Supplemented by reference TRBV5-1 and TRBJ2-2, the full variable domain reads KAGVTQTPRYLIKTRGQQVTLSCSPISGHRSVSWYQQTPGQGLQFLFEYFSETQRNKGNFPGRFSGRQFSNSRSEMNVSTLELGDSALYLCASSLDSSLSGELFFGEGSRLTVL.